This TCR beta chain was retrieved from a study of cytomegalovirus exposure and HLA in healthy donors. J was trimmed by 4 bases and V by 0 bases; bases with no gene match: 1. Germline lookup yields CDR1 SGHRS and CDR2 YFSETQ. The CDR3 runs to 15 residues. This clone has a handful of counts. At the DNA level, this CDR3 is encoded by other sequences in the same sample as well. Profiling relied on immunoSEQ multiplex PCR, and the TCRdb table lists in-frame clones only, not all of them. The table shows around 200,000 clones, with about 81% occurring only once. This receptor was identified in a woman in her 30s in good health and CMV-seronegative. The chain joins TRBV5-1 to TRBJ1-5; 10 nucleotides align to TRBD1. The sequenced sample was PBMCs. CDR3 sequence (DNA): TGCGCCAGCAGCTTGGGGACAGGGGGGAATCAGCCCCAGCATTTT. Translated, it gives CASSLGTGGNQPQHF.